These 18 T cell receptor beta chains originate from one sample sequenced in a study of blood T cell repertoires in COVID-19. This table comes from immunoSEQ multiplex PCR, and its TCRdb copy is limited to in-frame clones, with some not included. This sample carries about 100,000 clones, around 85% of them seen once, and the ten largest clones take about an eighth. Sequencing was carried out using peripheral blood. Every receptor here comes from a man in his forties or fifties with active or convalescent COVID-19.

The CDR3 here is CASSQLLEGSLEAFF. The DNA of the CDR3 is TGCGCCAGCAGCCAACTTCTGGAAGGGAGCCTGGAAGCTTTCTTT. This chain uses TRBV4-1 with TRBJ1-1; no firm D call. CDR3 length: 15 residues. The V gene's germline CDR1 is MGHRA and CDR2 YSYEKL. Trimming removed 2 bases from V and 8 bases from J, with 18 bases in between.

The chain uses TRBV12-3 or TRBV12-4 and TRBJ1-2; no clear D. V was cut by 5 bases and J by 0 bases, with 4 bases left in between. The CDR3 covers 12 residues. CDR3 region: CASSTANYGYTF. CDR3 nucleotide sequence: TGTGCCAGCAGTACGGCTAACTATGGCTACACCTTC.

This clone was found once. This chain links TRBV28 with TRBJ1-2, with 9 bases aligning to TRBD1. CDR1 is MDHEN and CDR2 is SYDVKM in the germline V gene. The CDR3 runs 16 residues. Trimming cost V 4 bases and J 6 bases; bases outside gene matches: 12. CDR3: CASSSGQGRLVDGYTF. CDR3 sequence (DNA): TGTGCCAGCAGTTCGGGACAGGGAAGGCTGGTCGATGGCTACACCTTC.

This chain links TRBV19 with TRBJ1-1; D remains ambiguous. The V and J ends lost 5 bases and 1 base respectively, with 11 bases between them. The germline gives CDR1 LNHDA, CDR2 SQIVND (reference sequence). This CDR3 is built from 14 residues. The CDR3 bases are TGTGCCAGTAGTTTCGGATGGGCGAACACTGAAGCTTTCTTT. It specifies CASSFGWANTEAFF.

The chain has TRBV11-2 and TRBJ2-1; 10 nucleotides line up with TRBD2. Germline V gives CDR1 SGHAT, CDR2 FQNNGV. V trimming: 1 base; J trimming: 7 bases; junction bases outside the gene matches: 1. The CDR3 length is 14 residues. CDR3 amino acids: CASSLVSGRNEQFF. DNA for the CDR3: TGTGCCAGCAGCTTAGTTAGCGGGAGGAATGAGCAGTTCTTC.

The chain has TRBV6-5 and TRBJ1-1, with 8 nucleotides matching TRBD1. Germline V CDR1 and CDR2: MNHEY, SVGAGI. This CDR3 is 12 amino acids long. Trimming cost V 7 bases and J 11 bases; bases outside gene matches: 9. CDR3 bases: TGTGCCAGCATATACTCAGGGGGCGAGGCTTTCTTT. This sequence encodes CASIYSGGEAFF.

The chain combines TRBV2 with TRBJ1-3; a weak D match, TRBD1 (6 bases). The CDR3 is 15 residues long. V lost 7 bases and J lost 0, with 13 bases in between. CDR1 is SNHLY, CDR2 FYNNEI, per germline. The CDR3 DNA sequence: TGTGCCAGCAAAAAGGGGGGGATCTCTGGAAACACCATATATTTT. Its translation is CASKKGGISGNTIYF.

This chain connects TRBV6-6 to TRBJ1-5; unclear D gene. Trimming removed 0 bases at V and 5 bases at J, with 5 bases between. This CDR3 contains 13 residues. Germline loops: CDR1 MNHNY, CDR2 SVGAGI (reference sequence). The CDR3: CASSYSVDQPQHF. DNA of the CDR3: TGTGCCAGCAGTTACTCCGTTGATCAGCCCCAGCATTTT.

This chain connects TRBV5-1 to TRBJ2-7; weak D call: TRBD2 (7 bases). V lost 1 base, J lost 5 bases, and 19 bases lay in between. Per the germline V gene, CDR1 is SGHRS and CDR2 is YFSETQ. The CDR3 is 16 residues long. The CDR3 spells CASSLIGRGAHNEQYF. DNA for the CDR3: TGCGCCAGCAGCTTGATCGGCCGGGGGGCTCACAACGAGCAGTACTTC.

V gene TRBV3-1 (or the pseudogene TRBV3-2) combines with J gene TRBJ2-7, with TRBD1 identical over 7 bases. Germline assignment: CDR1 LGHDT and CDR2 YNNKEL (reference sequence). Trimming took 4 bases from V and 3 from J; bases not matched to a gene: 6. CDR3 length equals 14 residues. The CDR3, as DNA: TGTGCCAGCAGCCGGGGGACAGTGAACTACGAGCAGTACTTC. Protein sequence: CASSRGTVNYEQYF.

CDR3 sequence: CASSLGGGSRHNEQFF. CDR3 bases: TGTGCCAGCAGCTTAGGTGGCGGGAGTCGGCACAATGAGCAGTTCTTC. The genes are TRBV7-8 and TRBJ2-1, with 7 positions matching TRBD2. The germline gives CDR1 SGHVS, CDR2 FQNEAQ. The V and J ends lost 1 base and 5 bases, in that order; junction bases with no gene match: 8. The CDR3 extends over 16 amino acids.

The V and J genes are TRBV10-1 and TRBJ1-6, with TRBD1 identical over 8 bases. The CDR3 sequence is 14 residues long. Germline values: CDR1 WNHNN, CDR2 SYGVQD (reference sequence). V gave up 5 bases and J gave up 7 bases; unmatched junction bases: 4. DNA for the CDR3: TGCGCCAGCAGTAGGACAGGGACGAATTCACCCCTCCACTTT. It translates to CASSRTGTNSPLHF.

The CDR3 coding sequence is TGTGCCAGCAGCCTGGGACTAGCGGGTAGCACAGATACGCAGTATTTT. It codes for CASSLGLAGSTDTQYF. The chain couples TRBV11-3 to TRBJ2-3; 12 bases fit TRBD2. The ends lost 5 bases at V and 0 bases at J; junction bases unmatched: 3. CDR1 is SGHNT, CDR2 YENEEA, per germline. The CDR3 spans 16 residues.

The chain carries TRBV4-1 and TRBJ1-2, with no clear D. V lost 0 bases and J 2 bases, leaving 10 bases between the germline ends. CDR3 length: 15 amino acids. From germline, CDR1 is MGHRA and CDR2 YSYEKL. DNA for the CDR3: TGCGCCAGCAGCCAAGAGCCAGGCGCCAACTATGGCTACACCTTC. This codes for CASSQEPGANYGYTF.

In DNA form, the CDR3 reads TGCGCCAGCAGCCCCGGGACTAGCGGGAGCTATAGAGGTACGCAGTATTTT. Translation gives CASSPGTSGSYRGTQYF. The chain links TRBV5-1 to TRBJ2-3; TRBD2 agrees at 14 bases. The V gene's germline CDR1 is SGHRS and CDR2 YFSETQ. CDR3 length equals 17 residues. The V and J ends lost 4 bases and 8 bases, in that order; junction bases with no gene match: 12. Full variable domain (rest looked up from reference TRBV5-1 and TRBJ2-3): KAGVTQTPRYLIKTRGQQVTLSCSPISGHRSVSWYQQTPGQGLQFLFEYFSETQRNKGNFPGRFSGRQFSNSRSEMNVSTLELGDSALYLCASSPGTSGSYRGTQYFGPGTRLTVL.

This clone was picked up a small number of times. The gene calls are TRBV5-6 and TRBJ2-5; 12 bases map to TRBD2. This CDR3 is built from 16 residues. The germline V gene encodes CDR1 SGHDT and CDR2 YYEEEE. J lost 4 bases, V lost 3 bases, and 7 bases had no gene match. CDR3 protein: CASSSRLAGAVETQYF. The CDR3 DNA reads TGTGCCAGCAGCTCCAGACTAGCGGGAGCGGTAGAGACCCAGTACTTC.

The gene calls are TRBV24-1 and TRBJ2-3; D is perhaps TRBD2 (5 bases). This CDR3 is built from 14 residues. Germline-derived CDR1 and CDR2 are KGHDR and SFDVKD. With 0 bases removed from V and 3 bases from J, the gap between germline ends came to 6 bases. The DNA of the CDR3 is TGTGCCACCAGTGATTTGAGCGGAACAGATACGCAGTATTTT. It yields the protein CATSDLSGTDTQYF.

The chain employs TRBV30 and TRBJ2-3; TRBD2 agrees at 10 bases. Germline CDR1 and CDR2: GTSNPN and SVGIG (reference sequence). The CDR3 covers 13 residues. The J segment lost 3 bases and the V segment lost 4 bases, leaving 1 base of the junction unmatched. The chain's CDR3 is CAWKAGGTDTQYF. DNA for the CDR3: TGTGCCTGGAAAGCGGGAGGGACAGATACGCAGTATTTT.